The 24 T cell receptor beta chains presented below share a single source sample, sequenced in a study of cytomegalovirus exposure and HLA in healthy donors. The PCR was carried out with 60 Vbeta primers and 13 Jbeta primers. Clones were sequenced by immunoSEQ multiplex PCR, and TCRdb holds only the in-frame ones, with some missing. Of around 99,000 clones in the sample, over 75% were seen once. The sequencing sample was made of PBMCs. These receptors were taken from a male donor in good health and CMV-seronegative.

This clone was observed a handful of times. The chain is built from TRBV19 and TRBJ2-1; no clear D. Trimming took off 4 bases at V and 2 bases at J, with 15 bases between the two ends. This CDR3 comprises 16 residues. The germline CDR1 and CDR2 sequences are LNHDA and SQIVND (reference sequence). Here the CDR3 reads CASSRVGGNTYNEQFF. For the CDR3, the DNA is TGTGCCAGTAGTAGGGTCGGCGGAAACACCTACAATGAGCAGTTCTTC.

The gene calls are TRBV29-1 and TRBJ2-2; 7 nucleotides align to TRBD1. CDR1 is SQVTM, CDR2 ANQGSEA, per germline. Losses at the gene ends were 7 bases for V and 4 bases for J; bases not matched to a gene: 9. There are 14 residues in the CDR3. This CDR3 is CSARKGAGTGELFF. The CDR3 DNA reads TGCAGCGCCCGGAAGGGGGCGGGCACCGGGGAGCTGTTTTTT.

V is TRBV18 and J is TRBJ2-1; 11 nucleotides agree with TRBD1. Germline-derived CDR1 and CDR2 are KGHSH and LQKENI. This CDR3 has 19 residues. The junction had 7 bases not matched to a gene; V was cut back by 0 bases and J by 0 bases. CDR3 nucleotides: TGTGCCAGCTCACCACCGCCGTGGGACAGGGGGAGCTCCTACAATGAGCAGTTCTTC. Its translation is CASSPPPWDRGSSYNEQFF.

The chain links TRBV15 to TRBJ2-1, with 10 bases identical to TRBD2. J was trimmed by 12 bases and V by 0 bases; bases with no gene match: 11. This CDR3 is 16 amino acids long. Per the germline V gene, CDR1 is LNHNV and CDR2 is YYDKDF (reference sequence). As DNA, the CDR3 is TGTGCCACCAGCAGAGATATCGCTAGCGGGAGTCATGGGCAGTTCTTC. Translated, it gives CATSRDIASGSHGQFF.

The chain combines TRBV27 with TRBJ1-5; no clear D gene. Germline V gene data show CDR1 as MNHEY and CDR2 as SMNVEV (reference sequence). The V end lost 3 bases, the J end lost 5 bases, and 8 bases lay between the germline ends. CDR3 size: 13 residues. The CDR3 coding sequence is TGTGCCAGCAGTTTGGGAGGGCATCAGCCCCAGCATTTT. This sequence encodes CASSLGGHQPQHF.

The chain links TRBV6-6 to TRBJ2-7, with 7 bases matching TRBD2. Losses at the gene ends were 4 bases for V and 3 bases for J; bases not matched to a gene: 9. The CDR3 totals 15 residues. From germline, CDR1 is MNHNY and CDR2 SVGAGI (reference sequence). The CDR3 protein is CASSFIAGLGYEQYF. The CDR3 DNA reads TGTGCCAGCAGTTTCATAGCGGGCCTGGGCTACGAGCAGTACTTC.

The rearrangement uses TRBV28 and TRBJ1-3; tentatively, D is TRBD1 (6 bases). This CDR3 comprises 14 residues. CDR1 and CDR2 (germline): MDHEN, SYDVKM. V dropped 5 bases and J dropped 0 bases, with 8 bases sitting between them. CDR3: CASSTGISGNTIYF. The CDR3 nucleotides are TGTGCCAGCAGTACAGGGATCTCTGGAAACACCATATATTTT.

The rearrangement links TRBV7-9 to TRBJ1-2; 11 bases match TRBD1. CDR1 and CDR2 (germline): SEHNR, FQNEAQ (reference sequence). After removal of 5 bases from V and 8 bases from J, the junction contained 10 bases not matched to a gene. CDR3 size: 15 residues. CDR3 sequence (DNA): TGTGCCAGCAGCCCCAGAGGACAGGGGGCGCGAGGCTACACCTTC. It yields the protein CASSPRGQGARGYTF.

This rearrangement joins TRBV29-1 to TRBJ1-1, with unresolved D. V was clipped by 4 bases and J by 0 bases, with 9 bases between them. CDR3 length equals 13 residues. The germline CDR1 and CDR2 sequences are SQVTM and ANQGSEA. The CDR3 nucleotides are TGCAGCGTTGTCCGGTCGATGAACACTGAAGCTTTCTTT. It is translated as CSVVRSMNTEAFF.

The chain combines TRBV6-1 with TRBJ1-1; a weak D match, TRBD1 (6 bases). The germline V and J ends were trimmed by 5 bases and 4 bases, with 11 bases remaining between them. Germline-derived CDR1 and CDR2 are MNHNS and SASEGT. The CDR3 runs to 13 residues. The CDR3 protein is CASSSQTGTEAFF. The CDR3 bases are TGTGCCAGCAGTTCCCAGACAGGCACTGAAGCTTTCTTT.

The rearrangement joins TRBV6-5 to TRBJ2-5, with 7 bases identical to TRBD2. The CDR3 has 14 residues. Germline CDR1 and CDR2: MNHEY and SVGAGI. The junction had 14 bases not matched to a gene; V was cut back by 7 bases and J by 9 bases. For the CDR3, the DNA is TGTGCCAGCACCCCGAGGCTAGCGGAGCCCCCCCAGTACTTC. Amino acids: CASTPRLAEPPQYF.

This chain links TRBV30 with TRBJ1-2; D may be TRBD1 (6 bases). Germline V CDR1 and CDR2: GTSNPN, SVGIG (reference sequence). Trimming pared 0 bases from V and 0 bases from J, leaving 11 bases between. The CDR3 length is 15 residues. The CDR3 loop is CAWSVGRGSNYGYTF. CDR3 DNA sequence: TGTGCCTGGAGTGTGGGCAGGGGCTCTAACTATGGCTACACCTTC.

The chain carries TRBV5-1 and TRBJ1-1; D is unresolved. The ends were cut back, 6 bases at V and 0 bases at J, with 9 bases in the middle. The germline gives CDR1 SGHRS, CDR2 YFSETQ. This CDR3 is built from 13 residues. CDR3 DNA sequence: TGCGCCAGCACCCAGGCCGTGAACACTGAAGCTTTCTTT. As protein: CASTQAVNTEAFF.

The rearrangement uses TRBV28 and TRBJ2-1; 13 bases map to TRBD2. Germline V gene data show CDR1 as MDHEN and CDR2 as SYDVKM. The CDR3 spans 18 residues. V was pared by 5 bases and J by 0 bases, with 7 bases of the junction left unmatched. The CDR3 region is CASSPTSGRPLSYNEQFF. The CDR3 DNA sequence: TGTGCCAGCAGTCCGACTAGCGGGAGGCCCCTCTCCTACAATGAGCAGTTCTTC.

In this sample, this clone turned up a few times. The genes are TRBV10-3 and TRBJ1-1, with 9 positions matching TRBD1. In germline, CDR1 is ENHRY, CDR2 SYGVKD. The ends lost 4 bases at V and 0 bases at J; junction bases unmatched: 3. The CDR3 runs 15 residues. CDR3 bases: TGTGCCATCAGTGTAACAGGGGGCATGAACACTGAAGCTTTCTTT. The encoded protein is CAISVTGGMNTEAFF.

The chain has TRBV5-1 and TRBJ2-1; 8 positions match TRBD2. CDR1 and CDR2 (germline): SGHRS, YFSETQ. The V gene end was trimmed by 6 bases and the J gene end by 9 bases; junction bases not matched to a gene: 5. The CDR3 is made up of 12 amino acids. This CDR3 reads CASKGAGVEQFF. The CDR3 DNA follows: TGCGCCAGCAAGGGAGCGGGAGTTGAGCAGTTCTTC.

V usage is TRBV5-1 and J usage is TRBJ1-3; D possibly corresponds to TRBD1 (5 bases). CDR1 is SGHRS and CDR2 is YFSETQ in the germline V gene. This CDR3 comprises 15 residues. Trimming stripped 0 bases from V and 4 bases from J, with 11 bases between. This CDR3 reads CASSLAVGLGNTIYF. In DNA, the CDR3 is TGCGCCAGCAGCTTGGCGGTGGGGCTCGGAAACACCATATATTTT.

The J gene is TRBJ2-2, the V gene TRBV6-5; no firm D call. The CDR3 covers 15 residues. Trimming removed 5 bases from V and 5 bases from J, with 15 bases in between. Germline-derived CDR1 and CDR2 are MNHEY and SVGAGI. The CDR3 here is CASSPGIVGTGELFF. CDR3 coding DNA: TGTGCCAGCAGTCCCGGTATAGTCGGTACCGGGGAGCTGTTTTTT.

This rearrangement joins TRBV18 to TRBJ1-2, with 7 bases fitting TRBD1. Germline-derived CDR1 and CDR2 are KGHSH and LQKENI. This CDR3 region has 15 residues. V trimming: 2 bases; J trimming: 3 bases; junction bases outside the gene matches: 6. The CDR3 reads CASSPARGQDYGYTF. CDR3 DNA: TGTGCCAGCTCACCAGCTAGGGGGCAGGACTATGGCTACACCTTC.

This chain connects TRBV7-9 to TRBJ2-7; 8 bases agree with TRBD2. Germline lookup yields CDR1 SEHNR and CDR2 FQNEAQ (reference sequence). CDR3 length: 14 amino acids. V dropped 1 base and J dropped 5; count of bases not matched to a gene: 4. Here the CDR3 reads CASSLERESHEQYF. The CDR3 nucleotides read TGTGCCAGCAGCTTAGAGCGGGAGTCCCACGAGCAGTACTTC.

This rearrangement joins TRBV7-7 to TRBJ2-1; 9 bases align to TRBD2. The germline V gene has CDR1 SSHAT and CDR2 FNYEAQ (reference sequence). V lost 1 base and J lost 8; bases outside the gene matches: 6. The CDR3 sequence is 15 residues long. The DNA for the CDR3 is TGTGCCAGCAGCTTAGAAGCGGGAGGTTTCCATGAGCAGTTCTTC. It encodes CASSLEAGGFHEQFF.

The gene calls are TRBV6-6 and TRBJ2-1; 14 bases are shared with TRBD2. Trimming took 6 bases from V and 7 from J; bases not matched to a gene: 5. The CDR3 contains 15 residues. The germline CDR1 and CDR2 sequences are MNHNY and SVGAGI (reference sequence). The CDR3: CASSLGTSGSNEQFF. CDR3 in DNA: TGTGCCAGCAGCCTAGGGACTAGCGGGAGTAATGAGCAGTTCTTC.

The V and J genes are TRBV4-1 and TRBJ1-4; no clear D. This CDR3 has 12 amino acids. V was pared by 1 base and J by 14 bases, with 11 bases between. Germline V gene data show CDR1 as MGHRA and CDR2 as YSYEKL. CDR3: CASSQGGSDLFF. The DNA for the CDR3 is TGCGCCAGCAGCCAAGGTGGGAGCGACCTGTTTTTT.

The V call is TRBV7-9, the J call TRBJ2-1; 9 bases align to TRBD2. Per germline, CDR1 SEHNR and CDR2 FQNEAQ (reference sequence). This CDR3 contains 14 residues. V shed 1 base and J 9 bases; nucleotides not matched to a gene: 4. The CDR3 region has the DNA TGTGCCAGCAGCTTAGGGACTAGCGTATCTGAGCAGTTCTTC. Residues: CASSLGTSVSEQFF.